This TCR beta chain was recorded in a study of shared clonotypes between healthy human individuals. Overall study context: CD4 naive and memory got three plates each, CD8 naive two, CD8 memory one.

CD45RO-negative, CCR7-positively selected cells formed the naive CD8 fraction, excluding terminally differentiated effector memory CD45RA+ cells. The study drew all its donors from Caucasian adults living in Nashville, Tennessee. Measured with immunoSEQ multiplex PCR; TCRdb has only the in-frame clones, and not every one. The sample shows about 2.2 million clones, more than 85% of them seen only once. Notes on this clone: Its antigen is as yet unknown. Other DNA sequences within the sample encode an identical CDR3.

This CDR3 contains 14 residues. Germline V gene lookup returns CDR1 SGHTA and CDR2 FQGTGA. Trimming cost V 0 bases and J 2 bases, with 8 bases left between them. Overall study findings and caveats: Rarefaction analysis demonstrated incomplete sorted-subset sequencing notwithstanding large depth.

V gene TRBV7-3 combines with J gene TRBJ2-7, with D uncertain. The sequence was obtained from a man between 18 and 29 years old in good health. Some clones in this sample may be carry-over from other donors' samples. The sequencing sample was made of naive CD8+ T cells from PBMCs. The DNA of the CDR3 is TGTGCCAGCAGCTTAACGGGTTCCCCCTACGAGCAGTACTTC. Translation gives CASSLTGSPYEQYF. Looking up the rest from reference TRBV7-3 and TRBJ2-7 gives the full variable domain: GAGVSQTPSNKVTEKGKYVELRCDPISGHTALYWYRQSLGQGPEFLIYFQGTGAADDSGLPNDRFFAVRPEGSVSTLKIQRTERGDSAVYLCASSLTGSPYEQYFGPGTRLTVT.